The clone carrying this T cell receptor beta chain was counted between two and nine times. This sample stems from a study of blood T cell repertoires in COVID-19. About the research overall: Italy, Spain and the United States were the sources of the convalescent and acute COVID-19 samples. Sample material is recorded as cDNA or gDNA derived from T cells, B-cell-depleted T cells, or PBMCs.

Profiled with immunoSEQ multiplex PCR; TCRdb holds only in-frame clones, not every one. Of 45,000 to 65,000 clones listed, about 77% are singletons. The CDR3 spans 15 residues. V lost 4 bases and J lost 4; bases outside the gene matches: 3. Germline CDR1 reads SNHLY; CDR2 reads FYNNEI. Sequencing was performed on peripheral blood. The sequence was collected from a human donor in a cohort sampled during active COVID-19. This rearrangement joins TRBV2 to TRBJ2-1, with 11 nucleotides matching TRBD2. CDR3 sequence: CASSVSGRAYNEQFF. CDR3 bases: TGTGCCAGCAGTGTTAGCGGGAGGGCGTACAATGAGCAGTTCTTC.